This TCR beta chain was obtained from a study of blood T cells in healthy people across ages. The V end was cut by 2 bases, the J end by 6 bases, with 14 bases between. The CDR3 has 13 residues. Germline CDR1 reads DFQATT; CDR2 reads SNEGSKA (reference sequence). A J-beta primer mix and a sample-barcoded 5' primer were used in a second PCR of about 6 to 12 cycles. Carrying 12 random nucleotides, a template-switch adaptor labeled each individual cDNA molecule. TCRdb re-called the 5' RACE reads with MiXCR, one entry per CDR3 protein. The sample carries approximately 1,000,000 distinct CDR3 sequences, 40% to 45% recorded once. The table lists this clonotype with a few counts.

This TCR came from a woman aged 60 to 75 in good health. The V and J genes are TRBV20-1 and TRBJ2-7; D not certain. What was sequenced was blood. As DNA, the CDR3 is TGCAGTGCTAGACCAGGACCTAGTCGCGAGCAGTACTTC. This gives the protein CSARPGPSREQYF.